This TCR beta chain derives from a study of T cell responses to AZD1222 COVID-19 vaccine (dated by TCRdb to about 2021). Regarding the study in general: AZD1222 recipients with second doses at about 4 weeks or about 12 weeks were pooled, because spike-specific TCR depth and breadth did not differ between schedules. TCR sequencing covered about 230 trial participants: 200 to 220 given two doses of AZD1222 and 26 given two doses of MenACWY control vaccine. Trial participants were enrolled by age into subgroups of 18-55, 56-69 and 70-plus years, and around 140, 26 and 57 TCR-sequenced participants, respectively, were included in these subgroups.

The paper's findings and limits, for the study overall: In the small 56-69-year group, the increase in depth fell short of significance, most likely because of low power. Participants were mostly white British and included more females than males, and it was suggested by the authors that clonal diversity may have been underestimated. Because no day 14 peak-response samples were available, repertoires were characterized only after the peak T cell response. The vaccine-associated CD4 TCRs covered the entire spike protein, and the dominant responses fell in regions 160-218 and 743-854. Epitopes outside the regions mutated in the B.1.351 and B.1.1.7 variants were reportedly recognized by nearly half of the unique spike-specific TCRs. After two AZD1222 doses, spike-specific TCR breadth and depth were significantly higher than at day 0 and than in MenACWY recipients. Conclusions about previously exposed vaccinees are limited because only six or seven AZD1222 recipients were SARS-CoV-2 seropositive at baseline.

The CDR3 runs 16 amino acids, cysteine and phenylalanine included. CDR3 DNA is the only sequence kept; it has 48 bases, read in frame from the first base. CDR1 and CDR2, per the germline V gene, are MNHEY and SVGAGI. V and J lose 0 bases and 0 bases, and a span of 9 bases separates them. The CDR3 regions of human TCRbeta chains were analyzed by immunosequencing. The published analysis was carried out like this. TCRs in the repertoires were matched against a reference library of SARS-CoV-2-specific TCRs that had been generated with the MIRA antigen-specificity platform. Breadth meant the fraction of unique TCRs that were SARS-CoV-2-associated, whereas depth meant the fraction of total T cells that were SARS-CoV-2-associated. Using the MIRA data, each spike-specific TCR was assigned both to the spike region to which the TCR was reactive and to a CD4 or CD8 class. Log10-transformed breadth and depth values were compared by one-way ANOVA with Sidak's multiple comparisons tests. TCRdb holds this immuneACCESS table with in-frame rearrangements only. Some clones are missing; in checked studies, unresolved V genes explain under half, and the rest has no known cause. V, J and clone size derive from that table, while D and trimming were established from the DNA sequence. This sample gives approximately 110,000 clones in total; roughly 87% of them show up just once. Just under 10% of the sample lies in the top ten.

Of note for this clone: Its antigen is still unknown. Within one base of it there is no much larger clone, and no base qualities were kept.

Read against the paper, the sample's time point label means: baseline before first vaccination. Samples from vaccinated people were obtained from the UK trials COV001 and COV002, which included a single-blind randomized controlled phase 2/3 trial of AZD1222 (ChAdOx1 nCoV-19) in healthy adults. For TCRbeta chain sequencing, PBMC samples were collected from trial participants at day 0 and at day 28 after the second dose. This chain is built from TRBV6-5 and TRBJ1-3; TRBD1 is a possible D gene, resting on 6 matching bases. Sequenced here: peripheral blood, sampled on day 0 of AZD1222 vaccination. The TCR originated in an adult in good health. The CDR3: CASSYSRDTSGNTIYF. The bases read TGTGCCAGCAGTTACTCTCGGGACACCTCTGGAAACACCATATATTTT.